Ten or more counts support the clone carrying this T cell receptor beta chain. These data are taken from a study of human T cells and chemical hapten exposure. Whole-study context: Doses of diphenylcyclopropenone went to the patients' scalps weekly throughout the approximately 22-week study.

The V end was cut by 6 bases, the J end by 6 bases, with 24 bases between. The CDR3 sequence is 16 residues long. The germline CDR1 and CDR2 sequences are SQVTM and ANQGSEA. As to time point: patch test 2, 6 weeks after DPC sensitization. As to treatment: therapeutic diphenylcyclopropenone sensitization with weekly scalp DPC. TCRdb re-called the RACE reads with MiXCR, one entry per CDR3 protein. Found here are under 90,000 distinct CDR3 sequences, 8.5% to 9% of them singletons; the top ten hold around 3.3%. The source of this sequence is a woman in her 50s with alopecia areata. Some clones in this sample may be carry-over from other donors' samples. V gene TRBV29-1 combines with J gene TRBJ2-1, with D possibly matching TRBD1 (6 bases). The specimen was whole blood, collected in connection with sensitization to the hapten diphenylcyclopropenone (DPC). CDR3 region: CSVAPPTGMRSNEQFF. CDR3 in DNA: TGCAGCGTAGCGCCCCCAACAGGGATGCGGTCCAATGAGCAGTTCTTC.